This TCR beta chain was identified in a study of shared clonotypes between healthy human individuals. Generated by immunoSEQ multiplex PCR, the TCRdb table keeps only in-frame clones and is missing some. The table records about 2,500,000 clones, approximately 92% of them present only once. The V and J ends lost 2 bases and 0 bases respectively, with 5 bases between them. The CDR3 totals 14 residues. Germline V CDR1 and CDR2: MNHEY, SVGAGI. The study, taken as a whole, reports: Sampling covered blood only; tissue repertoires likely differ.

This clone appeared a single time. Its matching antigen is unknown. Additional DNA sequences in this sample encode the identical CDR3. The sample taken for sequencing was naive CD4+ T cells sorted from blood. As for subset: CD45RA+ positively selected. The sequence came from a man between 18 and 35 years old in good health. The V and J genes are TRBV6-5 and TRBJ2-1; D remains unclear. This CDR3 is CASSYGNSYNEQFF. The CDR3, as DNA: TGTGCCAGCAGTTACGGGAACTCCTACAATGAGCAGTTCTTC.